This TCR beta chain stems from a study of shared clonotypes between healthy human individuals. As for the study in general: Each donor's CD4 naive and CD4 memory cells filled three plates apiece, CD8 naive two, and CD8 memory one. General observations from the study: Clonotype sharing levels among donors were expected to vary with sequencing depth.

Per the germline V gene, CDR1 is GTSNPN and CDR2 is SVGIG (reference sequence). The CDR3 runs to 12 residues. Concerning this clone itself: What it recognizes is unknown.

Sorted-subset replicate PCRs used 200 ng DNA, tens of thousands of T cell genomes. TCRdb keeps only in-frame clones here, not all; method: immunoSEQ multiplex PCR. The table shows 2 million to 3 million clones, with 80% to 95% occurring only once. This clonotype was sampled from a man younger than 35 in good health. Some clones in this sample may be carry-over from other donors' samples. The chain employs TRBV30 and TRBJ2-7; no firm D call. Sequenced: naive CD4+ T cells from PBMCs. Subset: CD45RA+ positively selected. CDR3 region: CAAVESTYEQYF. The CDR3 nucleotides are TGTGCGGCGGTTGAGAGCACCTACGAGCAGTACTTC.